This T cell receptor beta chain was retrieved from a study of T cell responses to AZD1222 COVID-19 vaccine. Whole-study findings and limits: Just a handful of AZD1222 recipients tested seropositive at baseline. None of the repertoires were sampled until the peak T cell response had passed. Spike was spanned by vaccine-associated CD4 TCRs, with dominance at 160-218 and 743-854. In a largely white British group with more females than males, clonal diversity was possibly underestimated.

This clone has more than one count but fewer than ten. Its antigen remains unidentified. The repertoire was sequenced with immunoSEQ multiplex PCR; TCRdb's copy has only in-frame clones and lacks some. The sample yields 130,000 to 150,000 clones, 88% seen once. The specimen was peripheral blood, collected 28 days after the second dose of the MenACWY control vaccine. The TCR sequence derives from an adult who received the MenACWY meningococcal vaccine as a control.

The CDR3 sequence: CASSQDFGWYKNGYTF. DNA of the CDR3: TGCGCCAGCAGCCAAGATTTCGGGTGGTATAAGAATGGCTACACCTTC. This chain connects TRBV4-3 to TRBJ1-2; D gene uncertain. Trimming removed 0 bases from V and 6 bases from J, with 17 bases in between. CDR1 and CDR2 (germline): LGHNA, YSLEER. The CDR3 extends over 16 amino acids.